The 7 T cell receptor beta chains listed next were all sequenced from one sample in a study of T cell repertoires in ileal Crohn's disease. TCRdb's copy holds only in-frame clones and misses some; the assay was immunoSEQ multiplex PCR. Of roughly 60,000 clones in the sample, 85% to 90% were seen once. Time point described: neoterminal ileum biopsy at postoperative endoscopy, about 6 months after surgery. Sequenced: ileal tissue. These receptors were taken from an adult with Crohn's disease.

The genes are TRBV5-1 and TRBJ2-3; 9 positions agree with TRBD2. Trimming at V came to 3 bases and at J to 6 bases, leaving 5 bases not matched to a gene. The length of the CDR3 is 14 residues. Germline-derived CDR1 and CDR2 are SGHRS and YFSETQ. The CDR3 DNA follows: TGCGCCAGCAGCTCAGGGAGCGGGGGGGATACGCAGTATTTT. As protein: CASSSGSGGDTQYF.

The genes are TRBV5-1 and TRBJ1-1; 8 bases fit TRBD1. J lost 6 bases, V lost 5 bases, and 9 bases had no gene match. CDR3 length: 14 amino acids. CDR1 is SGHRS, CDR2 YFSETQ, per germline. The CDR3 DNA sequence: TGCGCCAGCAGACAAGTACAGGGGGTCCCTGAAGCTTTCTTT. Amino acid sequence: CASRQVQGVPEAFF.

This clone was seen only once. This chain uses TRBV15 with TRBJ1-5; TRBD1 matches at 9 bases. The ends lost 0 bases at V and 5 bases at J; junction bases unmatched: 2. The CDR3 extends over 15 amino acids. Germline assignment: CDR1 LNHNV and CDR2 YYDKDF (reference sequence). This CDR3 reads CATSRDRQGDQPQHF. The DNA of the CDR3 is TGTGCCACCAGCAGAGATCGACAGGGGGATCAGCCCCAGCATTTT.

The chain uses TRBV6-5 and TRBJ1-5; tentatively, D is TRBD1 (6 bases). Germline CDR1 is MNHEY and CDR2 is SVGAGI. V dropped 6 bases and J dropped 6 bases, with 15 bases sitting between them. The CDR3 has 14 residues. The CDR3 bases are TGTGCCAGCAGAACCGGGACAAGAGGTCAGCCCCAGCATTTT. This codes for CASRTGTRGQPQHF.

V usage is TRBV13 and J usage is TRBJ1-4; D call uncertain. V was shortened by 6 bases and J by 4 bases, with 15 bases between the two germline ends. The germline CDR1 and CDR2 sequences are PRHDT and FYEKMQ (reference sequence). The CDR3 has 15 amino acids. CDR3 nucleotide sequence: TGTGCCAGCAGACCCGGAGGGCAGCGTAATGAAAAACTGTTTTTT. This translates into CASRPGGQRNEKLFF.

The chain has TRBV14 and TRBJ2-5, with 9 bases fitting TRBD1. With 2 bases clipped from V and 5 bases from J, the junction kept 9 bases outside the gene matches. The V gene's germline CDR1 is SGHDN and CDR2 FVKESK. The CDR3 runs to 16 residues. The CDR3 nucleotides are TGTGCCAGCAGCCAATTCGACAGGGGGTTCGAGGAGACCCAGTACTTC. Translation: CASSQFDRGFEETQYF.

The chain couples TRBV19 to TRBJ1-5; D remains ambiguous. Trimming removed 9 bases at V and 4 bases at J, with 22 bases between. CDR1 is LNHDA and CDR2 is SQIVND in the germline V gene (reference sequence). The CDR3 runs to 16 residues. The CDR3 nucleotides read TGTGCCAGCACCCATAAAACGACCCTGCGGAATCAGCCCCAGCATTTT. Encoded protein: CASTHKTTLRNQPQHF.